This TCR beta chain was sequenced in a study of T cell changes during pregnancy in multiple sclerosis. Measured with immunoSEQ multiplex PCR; TCRdb has only the in-frame clones, and not every one. The table lists some 130,000 clones, about 95% of them singletons. The material sequenced was peripheral blood, taken after pregnancy. This TCR came from a female donor with multiple sclerosis, enrolled in a pregnancy study.

The CDR3, as DNA: TGTGCCAGCAGCCCATCTAATCTAGCGGGAGGGGGGGACGAGCAGTACTTC. Its protein is CASSPSNLAGGGDEQYF. This chain links TRBV4-2 with TRBJ2-7, with TRBD2 identical over 12 bases. Germline trimming cut 4 bases from V and 5 bases from J; bases unmatched to any gene: 12. CDR3 length: 17 residues. From germline, CDR1 is LGHNA and CDR2 YNFKEQ.